The T cell receptor (beta chain) described here comes from a study of blood T cell repertoires in COVID-19. Across the whole study: The analysed material was cDNA or gDNA that came from T cells, B-cell-depleted T cells, or PBMCs.

Donors of Cohort 3 who recovered were those that had two negative PCRs, clearance, or symptom resolution. In this sample, this clone turned up once. Assay used: immunoSEQ multiplex PCR; TCRdb lists only in-frame clones, some missing. Of about 260,000 clones listed, 86% are singletons. The sequence was collected from a woman between 50 and 59 years old who had recovered from COVID-19. Sequenced input: PBMCs or T cells enriched from blood (not recorded which).

The CDR3 bases are TGTGCCTGGAGTTCGGGGTTCGCCGGGGAGCTGTTTTTT. Translation: CAWSSGFAGELFF. The rearrangement uses TRBV30 and TRBJ2-2; perhaps TRBD2 as D (5 bases). The CDR3 runs 13 residues. Germline V gene data show CDR1 as GTSNPN and CDR2 as SVGIG (reference sequence). V was clipped by 2 bases and J by 6 bases, with 10 bases between them.